Following are 20 T cell receptor beta chains from one sample sequenced in a study of T cell changes during pregnancy in multiple sclerosis. The protocol was immunoSEQ multiplex PCR, while the TCRdb copy is restricted to in-frame clones and leaves out a portion. The sample has more than 75,000 clones; approximately 94% are singletons. The specimen was peripheral blood, collected in the third trimester of pregnancy. All receptors derive from a female donor with multiple sclerosis, enrolled in a pregnancy study.

The chain has TRBV6-1 and TRBJ2-7; 8 nucleotides agree with TRBD2. CDR1 MNHNS and CDR2 SASEGT come from the germline V gene. The CDR3 is 15 amino acids. The ends lost 3 bases at V and 2 bases at J; junction bases unmatched: 6. CDR3 coding DNA: TGTGCCAGCAGTGATGGTCGGGGGGGAACCTACGAGCAGTACTTC. Protein: CASSDGRGGTYEQYF.

The CDR3 bases are TGTGCCAGCAGCGTAGTCACGGTTATGAACACTGAAGCTTTCTTT. Its translation is CASSVVTVMNTEAFF. This chain links TRBV9 with TRBJ1-1; D is ambiguous. The germline CDR1 and CDR2 sequences are SGDLS and YYNGEE. V lost 0 bases to trimming and J lost 0 bases, with 9 bases between them. This CDR3 region has 15 residues.

The chain is built from TRBV5-1 and TRBJ1-1; D unresolved. This CDR3 has 13 amino acids. Germline lookup yields CDR1 SGHRS and CDR2 YFSETQ. V lost 2 bases and J lost 5, with 10 bases in between. CDR3 sequence: CASSFGSGTEAFF. As DNA, the CDR3 is TGCGCCAGCAGCTTTGGGTCGGGGACTGAAGCTTTCTTT.

The chain couples TRBV2 to TRBJ1-5; 7 bases align to TRBD1. This CDR3 is built from 13 residues. Looked up from germline, CDR1 is SNHLY and CDR2 is FYNNEI. With 6 bases clipped from V and 6 bases from J, the junction kept 5 bases outside the gene matches. Here the CDR3 reads CASSRQGSQPQHF. CDR3 in DNA: TGTGCCAGCAGCCGACAGGGTAGTCAGCCCCAGCATTTT.

The chain uses TRBV7-8 and TRBJ2-7, with D perhaps TRBD2 (7 bases). The CDR3 is 15 residues long. CDR1 is SGHVS, CDR2 FQNEAQ, per germline. V lost 6 bases and J lost 3, with 18 bases in between. Here the CDR3 DNA reads TGTGCCAGCAGGCGGAAGGGGGGGAGGGACTACGAGCAGTACTTC. This encodes CASRRKGGRDYEQYF.

The CDR3 region has the DNA TGCGCCAGCAGTCAATCAGGGAGGTTCTCCTACGAGCAGTACTTC. It is translated as CASSQSGRFSYEQYF. The gene calls are TRBV23-1 and TRBJ2-7; the D gene is possibly TRBD2 (6 bases). TRBV23-1 is sorted into the ORF group, with uncertain function. This CDR3 comprises 15 residues. V shed 0 bases and J shed 0 bases, with 9 bases lying between them.

The chain uses TRBV6-5 and TRBJ1-2, with 7 bases fitting TRBD1. This CDR3 has 13 amino acids. The germline gives CDR1 MNHEY, CDR2 SVGAGI. J was trimmed by 7 bases and V by 7 bases; bases with no gene match: 9. CDR3: CASKRNRGGGYTF. CDR3 bases: TGTGCCAGCAAGAGAAACAGGGGAGGTGGCTACACCTTC.

The rearrangement joins TRBV13 to TRBJ1-6, with D perhaps TRBD1 (5 bases). Germline V CDR1 and CDR2: PRHDT, FYEKMQ (reference sequence). Trimming took 0 bases from V and 7 from J, leaving 19 bases between them. The CDR3 has 18 amino acids. DNA of the CDR3: TGTGCCAGCAGCTTAGGGCTTTCTCGTTCAGGGTTAAATTCACCCCTCCACTTT. The encoded protein is CASSLGLSRSGLNSPLHF.

DNA for the CDR3: TGCGCCAGCAGCCCCTCTAATAGCGGTTCTAGCTCCTACGAGCAGTACTTC. It yields the protein CASSPSNSGSSSYEQYF. This chain links TRBV4-1 with TRBJ2-7; tentatively, D is TRBD2 (6 bases). The CDR3 is made up of 17 amino acids. Trimming pared 4 bases from V and 0 bases from J, leaving 19 bases between. Per germline, CDR1 MGHRA and CDR2 YSYEKL.

The rearrangement uses TRBV2 and TRBJ1-2, with unresolved D. Germline V gives CDR1 SNHLY, CDR2 FYNNEI. The ends were cut back, 4 bases at V and 4 bases at J, with 13 bases in the middle. CDR3 size: 14 residues. The CDR3 loop reads CASSGEWRIYGYTF. The CDR3 DNA reads as TGTGCCAGCAGTGGGGAGTGGCGGATCTATGGCTACACCTTC.

The CDR3 region is CASSPDREDSPLHF. The CDR3, as DNA: TGTGCCAGCAGCCCCGACAGGGAGGATTCACCCCTCCACTTT. The chain couples TRBV7-8 to TRBJ1-6; 7 bases are a match to TRBD1. Germline assignment: CDR1 SGHVS and CDR2 FQNEAQ. The CDR3 spans 14 residues. The junction had 6 bases not matched to a gene; V was cut back by 5 bases and J by 8 bases.

The chain carries TRBV18 and TRBJ1-2; D is undetermined. The germline CDR1 and CDR2 sequences are KGHSH and LQKENI. The V gene lost 6 bases and the J gene lost 3 bases, with 14 bases spanning the gap. The CDR3 covers 14 residues. CDR3 amino acids: CASSPRDTDYGYTF. The CDR3 DNA follows: TGTGCCAGCTCCCCCAGAGACACCGACTATGGCTACACCTTC.

The chain couples TRBV7-3 to TRBJ1-1; maybe TRBD1 (5 bases). The germline V and J ends were trimmed by 5 bases and 1 base, with 8 bases remaining between them. From germline, CDR1 is SGHTA and CDR2 FQGTGA. CDR3 length: 13 amino acids. CDR3 in amino acids: CASSLDRNTEAFF. The CDR3, as DNA: TGTGCCAGCAGCCTTGACAGGAACACTGAAGCTTTCTTT.

This chain connects TRBV7-8 to TRBJ2-7, with TRBD1 identical over 10 bases. The CDR3 length is 15 residues. J gave up 2 bases and V 3 bases, and 4 bases lay outside the gene matches. Germline V gives CDR1 SGHVS, CDR2 FQNEAQ. The CDR3 bases are TGTGCCAGCAGCTTCGGGACAGGGGTTACCTACGAGCAGTACTTC. This encodes CASSFGTGVTYEQYF.

The gene calls are TRBV13 and TRBJ2-7; unclear D gene. The CDR3 is 13 residues long. The V and J ends lost 1 base and 0 bases respectively, with 4 bases between them. The V gene's germline CDR1 is PRHDT and CDR2 FYEKMQ (reference sequence). The CDR3 nucleotides read TGTGCCAGCAGCTTAGTAGTCTCCTACGAGCAGTACTTC. It codes for CASSLVVSYEQYF.

The chain couples TRBV11-2 to TRBJ2-7; D gene unclear. V was pared by 5 bases and J by 1 base, with 15 bases between. Germline assignment: CDR1 SGHAT and CDR2 FQNNGV. CDR3 length: 15 residues. In DNA form, the CDR3 reads TGTGCCAGCAGCCAGTTGTCGGCAGGATCCTACGAGCAGTACTTC. Its translation is CASSQLSAGSYEQYF.

The chain uses TRBV6-5 and TRBJ1-1; D is uncertain. The germline CDR1 and CDR2 sequences are MNHEY and SVGAGI. Trimming left V 5 bases short and J 10 bases short, with 11 bases between. The CDR3 covers 11 residues. The CDR3 bases are TGTGCCAGCAGTGCGGGTGTAGGAGCTTTCTTT. It specifies CASSAGVGAFF.

The chain carries TRBV5-1 and TRBJ2-2; 8 bases line up with TRBD2. This CDR3 contains 16 residues. The germline gives CDR1 SGHRS, CDR2 YFSETQ. The ends lost 3 bases at V and 6 bases at J; junction bases unmatched: 10. CDR3 in amino acids: CASSSPGGTLAGELFF. Here the CDR3 DNA reads TGCGCCAGCAGCTCACCGGGGGGGACGTTGGCCGGGGAGCTGTTTTTT.

The chain links TRBV5-1 to TRBJ2-3; 8 positions agree with TRBD2. The CDR3 extends over 16 amino acids. V trimming: 5 bases; J trimming: 2 bases; junction bases outside the gene matches: 10. The V gene's germline CDR1 is SGHRS and CDR2 YFSETQ. Written as DNA, the CDR3 is TGCGCCAGCAGGGGGTCCGCGGGGGGCTTCACAGATACGCAGTATTTT. It codes for CASRGSAGGFTDTQYF.

The chain is built from TRBV7-9 and TRBJ2-1; the match to TRBD2 covers 9 bases. Trimming cost V 7 bases and J 8 bases; bases outside gene matches: 6. Germline CDR1 reads SEHNR; CDR2 reads FQNEAQ (reference sequence). The CDR3 runs 13 residues. The CDR3 sequence is CASILAGMYEQFF. CDR3 coding DNA: TGTGCCAGCATTCTAGCGGGGATGTATGAGCAGTTCTTC.